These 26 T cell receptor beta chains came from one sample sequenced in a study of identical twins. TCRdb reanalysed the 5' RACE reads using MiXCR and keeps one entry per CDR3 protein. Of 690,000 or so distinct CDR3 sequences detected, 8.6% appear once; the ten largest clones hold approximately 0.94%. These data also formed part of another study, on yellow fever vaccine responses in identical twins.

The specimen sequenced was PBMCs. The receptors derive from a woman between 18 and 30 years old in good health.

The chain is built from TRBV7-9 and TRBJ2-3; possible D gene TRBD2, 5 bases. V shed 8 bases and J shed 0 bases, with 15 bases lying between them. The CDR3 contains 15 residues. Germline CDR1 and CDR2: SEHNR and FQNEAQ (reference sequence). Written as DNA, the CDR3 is TGTGCCAGCGGAGGACTGTACCCTAGCACAGATACGCAGTATTTT. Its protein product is CASGGLYPSTDTQYF. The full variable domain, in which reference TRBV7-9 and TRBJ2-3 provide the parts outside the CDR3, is DTGVSQNPRHKITKRGQNVTFRCDPISEHNRLYWYRQTLGQGPEFLTYFQNEAQLEKSRLLSDRFSAERPKGSFSTLEIQRTEQGDSAMYLCASGGLYPSTDTQYFGPGTRLTVL.

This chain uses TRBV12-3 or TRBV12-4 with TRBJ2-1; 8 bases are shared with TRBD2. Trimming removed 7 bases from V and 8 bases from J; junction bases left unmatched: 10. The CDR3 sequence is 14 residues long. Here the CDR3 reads CASTLGGASDEQFF. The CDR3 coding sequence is TGTGCCAGCACTCTCGGGGGGGCCTCCGATGAGCAGTTCTTC.

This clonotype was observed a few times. Here the CDR3 reads CATSREGPTEAFF. In DNA, the CDR3 is TGTGCCACCAGCAGAGAGGGCCCCACTGAAGCTTTCTTT. The chain couples TRBV15 to TRBJ1-1; D unresolved. The CDR3 spans 13 residues. CDR1 is LNHNV and CDR2 is YYDKDF in the germline V gene (reference sequence). With 0 bases removed from V and 4 bases from J, the gap between germline ends came to 6 bases.

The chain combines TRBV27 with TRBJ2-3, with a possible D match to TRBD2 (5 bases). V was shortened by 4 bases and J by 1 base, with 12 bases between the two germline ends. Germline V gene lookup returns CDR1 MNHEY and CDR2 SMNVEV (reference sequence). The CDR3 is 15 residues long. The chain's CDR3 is CASSSQDGGTDTQYF. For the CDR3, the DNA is TGTGCCAGCAGTTCTCAGGACGGGGGCACAGATACGCAGTATTTT.

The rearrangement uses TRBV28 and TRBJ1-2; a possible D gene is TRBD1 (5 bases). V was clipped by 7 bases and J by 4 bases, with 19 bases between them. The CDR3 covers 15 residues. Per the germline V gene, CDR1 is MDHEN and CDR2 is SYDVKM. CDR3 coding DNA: TGTGCCAGCACTCTTGAGGGGCATGGACGCTATGGCTACACCTTC. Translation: CASTLEGHGRYGYTF.

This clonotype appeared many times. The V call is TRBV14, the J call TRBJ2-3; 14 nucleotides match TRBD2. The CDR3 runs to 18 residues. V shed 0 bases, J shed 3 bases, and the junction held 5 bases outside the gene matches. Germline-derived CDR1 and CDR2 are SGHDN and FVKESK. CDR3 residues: CASSQERGLAGVTDTQYF. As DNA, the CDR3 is TGTGCCAGCAGCCAAGAGCGGGGACTAGCGGGAGTTACAGATACGCAGTATTTT.

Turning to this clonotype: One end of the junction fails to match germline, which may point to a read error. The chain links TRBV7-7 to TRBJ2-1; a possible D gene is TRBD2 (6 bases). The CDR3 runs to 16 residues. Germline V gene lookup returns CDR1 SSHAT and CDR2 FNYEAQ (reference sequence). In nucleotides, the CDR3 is TGTGCTAGCAGTTTATACGGGAGCCCCCCCTACAATGAGCAGTTCTTC. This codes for CASSLYGSPPYNEQFF.

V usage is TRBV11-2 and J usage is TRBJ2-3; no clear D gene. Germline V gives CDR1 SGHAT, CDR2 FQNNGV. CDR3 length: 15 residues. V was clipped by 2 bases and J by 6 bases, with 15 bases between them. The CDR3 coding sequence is TGTGCCAGCAGCTTAAACCGTGGACGGCGGGATACGCAGTATTTT. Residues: CASSLNRGRRDTQYF.

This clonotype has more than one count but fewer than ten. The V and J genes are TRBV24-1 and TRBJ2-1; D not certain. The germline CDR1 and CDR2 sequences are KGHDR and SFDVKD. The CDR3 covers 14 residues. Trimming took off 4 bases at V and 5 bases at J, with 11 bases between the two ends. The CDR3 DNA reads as TGTGCCACCAGTGACCAGGAACGGAACAATGAGCAGTTCTTC. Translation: CATSDQERNNEQFF.

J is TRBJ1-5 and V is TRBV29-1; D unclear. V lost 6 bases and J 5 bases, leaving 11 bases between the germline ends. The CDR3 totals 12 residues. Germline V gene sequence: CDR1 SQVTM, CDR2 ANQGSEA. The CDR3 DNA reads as TGCAGCGTGCCCCGGCCCGATCAGCCCCAGCATTTT. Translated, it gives CSVPRPDQPQHF.

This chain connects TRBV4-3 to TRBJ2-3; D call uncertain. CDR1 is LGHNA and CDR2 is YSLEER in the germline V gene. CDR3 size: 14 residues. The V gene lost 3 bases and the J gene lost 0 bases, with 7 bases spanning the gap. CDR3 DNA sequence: TGCGCCAGCAGCCACGACACCAGCACAGATACGCAGTATTTT. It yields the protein CASSHDTSTDTQYF.

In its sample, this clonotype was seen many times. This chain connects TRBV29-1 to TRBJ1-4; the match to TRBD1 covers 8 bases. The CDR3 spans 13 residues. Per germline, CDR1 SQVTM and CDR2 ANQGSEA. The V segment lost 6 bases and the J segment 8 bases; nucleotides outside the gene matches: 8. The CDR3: CSVRGQEREKLFF. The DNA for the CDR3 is TGCAGCGTGCGGGGACAGGAGAGAGAAAAACTGTTTTTT.

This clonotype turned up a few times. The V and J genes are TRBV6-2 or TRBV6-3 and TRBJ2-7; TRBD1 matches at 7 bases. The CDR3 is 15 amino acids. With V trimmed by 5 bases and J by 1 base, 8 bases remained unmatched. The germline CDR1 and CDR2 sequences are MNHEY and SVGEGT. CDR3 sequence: CASSPGRQGSYEQYF. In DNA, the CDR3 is TGTGCCAGCAGTCCAGGCCGACAGGGTTCCTACGAGCAGTACTTC.

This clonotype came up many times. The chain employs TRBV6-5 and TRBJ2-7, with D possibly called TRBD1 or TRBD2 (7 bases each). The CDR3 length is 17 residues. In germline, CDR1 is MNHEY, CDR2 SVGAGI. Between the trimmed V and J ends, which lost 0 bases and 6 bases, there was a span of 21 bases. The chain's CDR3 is CASSYSRLAIAGGEQYF. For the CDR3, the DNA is TGTGCCAGCAGTTACTCGAGACTAGCCATAGCAGGGGGCGAGCAGTACTTC.

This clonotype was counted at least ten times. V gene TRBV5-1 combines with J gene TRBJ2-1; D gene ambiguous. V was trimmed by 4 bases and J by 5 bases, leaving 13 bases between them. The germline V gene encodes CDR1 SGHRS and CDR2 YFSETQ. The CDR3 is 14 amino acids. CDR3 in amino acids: CASSLDHKNNEQFF. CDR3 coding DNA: TGCGCCAGCAGCCTCGACCACAAGAACAATGAGCAGTTCTTC.

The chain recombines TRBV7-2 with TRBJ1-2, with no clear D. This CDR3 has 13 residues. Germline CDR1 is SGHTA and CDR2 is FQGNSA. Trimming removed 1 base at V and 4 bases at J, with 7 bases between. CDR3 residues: CASSLELGYGYTF. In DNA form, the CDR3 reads TGTGCCAGCAGCTTAGAACTGGGCTATGGCTACACCTTC.

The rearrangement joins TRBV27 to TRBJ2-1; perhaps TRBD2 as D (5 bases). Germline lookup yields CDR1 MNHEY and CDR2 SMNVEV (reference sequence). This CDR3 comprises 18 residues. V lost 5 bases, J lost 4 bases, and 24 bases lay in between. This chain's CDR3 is CASSLRRLLDRGYNEQFF. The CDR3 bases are TGTGCCAGCAGTCTTAGGAGGTTGCTAGATCGTGGGTACAATGAGCAGTTCTTC.

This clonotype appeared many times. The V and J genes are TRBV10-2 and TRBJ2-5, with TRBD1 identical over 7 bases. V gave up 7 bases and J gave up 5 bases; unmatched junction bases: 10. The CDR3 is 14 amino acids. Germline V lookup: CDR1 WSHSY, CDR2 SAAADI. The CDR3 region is CASTRGDSGETQYF. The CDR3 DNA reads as TGCGCCAGCACCCGAGGGGACAGTGGGGAGACCCAGTACTTC.

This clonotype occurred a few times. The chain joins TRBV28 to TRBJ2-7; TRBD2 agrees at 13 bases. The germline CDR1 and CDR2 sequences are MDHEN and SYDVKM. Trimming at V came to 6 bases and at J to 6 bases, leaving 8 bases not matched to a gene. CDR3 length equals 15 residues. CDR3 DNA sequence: TGTGCCAGCAGGGGGACTAGCGGGATGCTGGGCGAGCAGTACTTC. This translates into CASRGTSGMLGEQYF.

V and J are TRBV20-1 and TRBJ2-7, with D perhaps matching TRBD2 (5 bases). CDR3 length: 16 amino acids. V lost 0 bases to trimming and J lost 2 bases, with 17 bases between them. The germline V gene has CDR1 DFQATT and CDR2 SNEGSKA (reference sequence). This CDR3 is CSARDRMEADTYEQYF. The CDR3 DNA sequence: TGCAGTGCTAGAGATCGTATGGAGGCCGATACCTACGAGCAGTACTTC.

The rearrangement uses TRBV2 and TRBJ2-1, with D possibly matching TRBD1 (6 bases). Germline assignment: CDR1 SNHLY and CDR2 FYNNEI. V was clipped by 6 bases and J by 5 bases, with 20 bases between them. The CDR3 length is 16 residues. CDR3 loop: CASSLTGLGFNNEQFF. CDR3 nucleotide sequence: TGTGCCAGCAGCCTCACAGGGCTGGGGTTTAACAATGAGCAGTTCTTC. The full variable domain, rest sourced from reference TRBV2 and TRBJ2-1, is EPEVTQTPSHQVTQMGQEVILRCVPISNHLYFYWYRQILGQKVEFLVSFYNNEISEKSEIFDDQFSVERPDGSNFTLKIRSTKLEDSAMYFCASSLTGLGFNNEQFFGPGTRLTVL.

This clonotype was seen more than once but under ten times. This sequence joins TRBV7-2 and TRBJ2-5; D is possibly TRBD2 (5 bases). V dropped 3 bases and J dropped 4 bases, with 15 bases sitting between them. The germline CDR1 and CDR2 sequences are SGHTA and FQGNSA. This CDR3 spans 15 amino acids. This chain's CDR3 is CASSFSAGGGETQYF. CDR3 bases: TGTGCCAGCAGCTTTTCCGCAGGAGGAGGAGAGACCCAGTACTTC.

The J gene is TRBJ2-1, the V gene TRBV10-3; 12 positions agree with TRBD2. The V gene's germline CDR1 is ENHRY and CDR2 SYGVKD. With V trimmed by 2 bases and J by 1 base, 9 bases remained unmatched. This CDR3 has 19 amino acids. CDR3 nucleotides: TGTGCCATCAGTGAGCTACTAGCGGGGGGTATAGGATCCTACAATGAGCAGTTCTTC. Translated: CAISELLAGGIGSYNEQFF.

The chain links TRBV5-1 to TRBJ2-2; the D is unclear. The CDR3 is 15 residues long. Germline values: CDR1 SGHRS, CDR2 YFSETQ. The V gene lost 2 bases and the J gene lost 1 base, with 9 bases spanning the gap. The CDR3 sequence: CASSFRTVNTGELFF. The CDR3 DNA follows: TGCGCCAGCAGCTTCAGGACGGTGAACACCGGGGAGCTGTTTTTT.

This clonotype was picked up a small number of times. CDR3 DNA: TGTGCCACCAGCAGCCTCACTTCTGAAGCGGTATTCTACGAGCAGTACTTC. Translation gives CATSSLTSEAVFYEQYF. V usage is TRBV15 and J usage is TRBJ2-7, with a tentative D call TRBD2 (5 bases). The CDR3 has 17 residues. From germline, CDR1 is LNHNV and CDR2 YYDKDF (reference sequence). The ends were cut back, 3 bases at V and 3 bases at J, with 21 bases in the middle.

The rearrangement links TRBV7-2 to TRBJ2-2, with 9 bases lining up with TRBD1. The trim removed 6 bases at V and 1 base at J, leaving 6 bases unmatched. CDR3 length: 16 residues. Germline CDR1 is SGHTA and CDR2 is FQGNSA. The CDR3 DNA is TGTGCCAGCAGGCATAGGGGACAGGGGAACACCGGGGAGCTGTTTTTT. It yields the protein CASRHRGQGNTGELFF.